This T cell receptor (beta chain) was documented in a study of T-cell memory formation after mild COVID-19. Germline assignment: CDR1 SGHRS and CDR2 YFSETQ. V dropped 0 bases and J dropped 8 bases, with 12 bases sitting between them. CDR3 length: 15 residues. One entry per CDR3 protein, called by TCRdb with MiXCR from the 5' RACE reads. The table lists around 180,000 distinct CDR3 sequences, under 20% of them singletons, with 3% to 4.5% in the top ten. This chain connects TRBV5-1 to TRBJ1-6; D is unclear. This sequence originates from a man aged 18 to 29 who had mild COVID-19 (a few samples of this study predate the infection). Cell type and time point are not known. Sequencing used PBMCs or a T cell subset sorted from them (not recorded which). CDR3 in DNA: TGCGCCAGCAGCTTGGTATTGGTTGGGGATTCACCCCTCCACTTT. Its protein is CASSLVLVGDSPLHF.